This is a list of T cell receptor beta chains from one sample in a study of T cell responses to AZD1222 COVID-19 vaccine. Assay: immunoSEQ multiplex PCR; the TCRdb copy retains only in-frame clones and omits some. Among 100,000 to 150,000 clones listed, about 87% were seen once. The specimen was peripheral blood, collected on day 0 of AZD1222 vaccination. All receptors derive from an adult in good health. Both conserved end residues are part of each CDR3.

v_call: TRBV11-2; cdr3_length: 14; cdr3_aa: CASSLAGRHSPLHF
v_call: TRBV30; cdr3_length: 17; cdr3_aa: CAWRGGRTSSYNSPLHF
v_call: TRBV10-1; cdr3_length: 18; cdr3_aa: CASSESLSGRFDPGELFF
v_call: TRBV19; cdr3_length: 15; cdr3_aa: CASSTRQGLNYGYTF
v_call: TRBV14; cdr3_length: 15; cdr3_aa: CASSLSSGSYNEQFF
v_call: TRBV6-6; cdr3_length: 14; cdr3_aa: CASTMTGGNSPLHF
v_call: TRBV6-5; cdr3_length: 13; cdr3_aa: CASRVTGITEAFF
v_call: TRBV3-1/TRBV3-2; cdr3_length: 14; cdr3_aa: CASSPRTSGGEQYF
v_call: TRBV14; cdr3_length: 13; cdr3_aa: CASSQNWKGGYTF
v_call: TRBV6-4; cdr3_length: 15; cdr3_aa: CASSVGGTAYNEQFF
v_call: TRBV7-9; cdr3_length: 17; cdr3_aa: CASSLEDGLRSTGELFF
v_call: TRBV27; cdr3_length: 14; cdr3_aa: CASSLRGAVETQYF
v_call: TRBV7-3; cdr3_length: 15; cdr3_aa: CASSPSGAAQETQYF
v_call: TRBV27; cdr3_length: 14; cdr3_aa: CASTPSVGLYGYTF
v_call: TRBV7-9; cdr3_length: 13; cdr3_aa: CASSKEQGLVAFF
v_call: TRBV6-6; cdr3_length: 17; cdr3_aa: CASSPGSWDTLNEKLFF
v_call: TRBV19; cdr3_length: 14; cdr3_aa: CASSISQETEPQHF
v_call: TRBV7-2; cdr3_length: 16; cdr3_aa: CASSLEAQTSRNIQYF
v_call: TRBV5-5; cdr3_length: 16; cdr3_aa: CASSLRSGGLNTEAFF
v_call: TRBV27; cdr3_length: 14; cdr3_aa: CASKRDRADEKLFF
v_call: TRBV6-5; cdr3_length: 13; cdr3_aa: CASRRVFNEKLFF
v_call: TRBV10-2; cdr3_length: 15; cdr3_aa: CAGAPEGAGDTEAFF
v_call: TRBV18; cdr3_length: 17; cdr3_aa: CASSPGRPGGQVNEQFF
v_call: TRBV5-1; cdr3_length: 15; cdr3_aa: CASSLGSGRLDEQFF
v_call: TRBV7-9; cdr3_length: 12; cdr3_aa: CASSLEWTEAFF
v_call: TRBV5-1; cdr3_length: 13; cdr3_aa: CASSQGQTLEQYF
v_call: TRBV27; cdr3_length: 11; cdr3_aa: CASSISNEQFF
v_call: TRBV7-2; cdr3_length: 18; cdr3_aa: CASSFGASGGAVTNVLTF
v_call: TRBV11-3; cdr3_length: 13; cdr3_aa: CASTGGFAGELFF
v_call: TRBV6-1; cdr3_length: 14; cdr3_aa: CASSEIKALETQYF
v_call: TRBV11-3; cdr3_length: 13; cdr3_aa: CASSPGQVYGYTF
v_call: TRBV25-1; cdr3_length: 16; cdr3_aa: CASSEKGGGANQPQHF
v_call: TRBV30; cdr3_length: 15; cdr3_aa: CAWKLERDPSYEQYF
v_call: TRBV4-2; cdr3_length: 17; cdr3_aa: CASSQVEAGGRSDTQYF
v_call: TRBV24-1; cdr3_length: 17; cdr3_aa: CATRDNLGGPGTGELFF
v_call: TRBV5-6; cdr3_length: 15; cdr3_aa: CASSSGGQGHEKLFF
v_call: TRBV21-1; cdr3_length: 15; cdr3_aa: CASRYYVGLFYGYTF
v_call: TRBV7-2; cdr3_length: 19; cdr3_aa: CASSLASGGHVASYNEQFF
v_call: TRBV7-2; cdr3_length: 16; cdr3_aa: CASSLGRRGSGNTIYF
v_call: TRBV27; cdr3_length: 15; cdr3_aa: CASTPRRAANEKLFF
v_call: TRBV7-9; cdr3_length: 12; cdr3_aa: CASSTDSYEQYF
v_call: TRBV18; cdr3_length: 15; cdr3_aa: CASSPAGGAYTEAFF
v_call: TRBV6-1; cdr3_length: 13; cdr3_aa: CASSEGPTDTQYF
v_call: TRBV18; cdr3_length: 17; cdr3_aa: CASSLTVQGSLDNEQFF
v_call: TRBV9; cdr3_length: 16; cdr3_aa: CASSTRTDSFNYGYTF
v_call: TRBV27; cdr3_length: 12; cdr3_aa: CASSRPRDEQYF
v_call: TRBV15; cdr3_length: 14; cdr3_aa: CATSGGRERDEQFF